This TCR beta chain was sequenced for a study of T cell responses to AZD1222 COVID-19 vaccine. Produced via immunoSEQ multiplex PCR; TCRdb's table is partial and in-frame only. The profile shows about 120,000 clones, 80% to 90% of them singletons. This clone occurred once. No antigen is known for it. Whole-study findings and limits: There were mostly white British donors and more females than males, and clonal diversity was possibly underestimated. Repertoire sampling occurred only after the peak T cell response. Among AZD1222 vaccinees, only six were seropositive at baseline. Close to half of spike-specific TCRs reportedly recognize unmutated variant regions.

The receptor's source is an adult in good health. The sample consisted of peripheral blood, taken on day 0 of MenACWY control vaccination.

In DNA form, the CDR3 reads TGTGCCAGCAGCTTGGTAGCCGGGAACACTGAAGCTTTCTTT. Its protein is CASSLVAGNTEAFF. The chain employs TRBV5-4 and TRBJ1-1, with D uncertain. Trimming removed 0 bases from V and 1 base from J, with 7 bases in between. Germline V lookup: CDR1 SGHNT, CDR2 YYREEE (reference sequence). This CDR3 has 14 amino acids. The full variable domain, its missing parts supplied by reference TRBV5-4 and TRBJ1-1, is ETGVTQSPTHLIKTRGQQVTLRCSSQSGHNTVSWYQQALGQGPQFIFQYYREEENGRGNFPPRFSGLQFPNYSSELNVNALELDDSALYLCASSLVAGNTEAFFGQGTRLTVV.